The text below deals with one T cell receptor (beta chain). Its antigen is currently unknown. The data derive from a study of OX40 agonist ivuxolimab in advanced cancers. Study overall: Subjects had a mean age of 60 years, with a range of roughly 20 to 80; roughly 83% were male. A partial response was reached by three patients: one with hepatocellular carcinoma and two with cutaneous melanoma. Study results and caveats: On average, CD8+ T cells showed a greater number of expanded clones than CD4+.

The repertoire was sequenced with immunoSEQ multiplex PCR; TCRdb's copy has only in-frame clones and lacks some. Of some 150,000 clones in the sample, 90% were seen once. Germline values: CDR1 MNHEY, CDR2 SMNVEV (reference sequence). The germline V and J ends were trimmed by 4 bases and 0 bases, with 19 bases remaining between them. This CDR3 contains 17 residues. V is TRBV27 and J is TRBJ2-7; unclear D gene. This sample comprised CD4+ or CD8+ T cells sorted from blood, obtained in a trial of the OX40 agonist ivuxolimab. The sequence came from an adult with an advanced solid tumor such as melanoma, head and neck, liver or kidney cancer. The CDR3 region has the DNA TGTGCCAGCAGTTACTCCCGCGACCCCAGGAGCTCCTACGAGCAGTACTTC. Amino acid sequence: CASSYSRDPRSSYEQYF.